A single sample is the source of the 30 T cell receptor beta chains below, sequenced in a study of neurological immune-mediated disorders. TCRdb re-called the 5' RACE reads through MiXCR, storing one row per CDR3 protein. The data show about 57,000 distinct CDR3 sequences, 12% seen once. Sequencing was carried out using PBMCs. The origin of the receptors is a woman aged 60-75 years with HTLV-1-associated myelopathy (HAM/TSP).

Ten or more counts support this clonotype. The chain employs TRBV20-1 and TRBJ1-1, with a tentative D call TRBD1 (5 bases). This CDR3 region has 15 residues. V dropped 5 bases and J dropped 1 base, with 17 bases sitting between them. Per germline, CDR1 DFQATT and CDR2 SNEGSKA (reference sequence). The CDR3 loop reads CSAPKFDSANTEAFF. CDR3 coding DNA: TGCAGTGCTCCGAAATTCGACAGTGCGAACACTGAAGCTTTCTTT.

This clonotype was recorded many times. The rearrangement links TRBV5-1 to TRBJ2-1; 10 nucleotides align to TRBD2. The CDR3 extends over 16 amino acids. Germline CDR1 and CDR2: SGHRS and YFSETQ. V dropped 0 bases and J dropped 7; count of bases not matched to a gene: 7. In nucleotides, the CDR3 is TGCGCCAGCAGCTTGGCAGCGGGAGGGCCTAGAAATGAGCAGTTCTTC. Encoded protein: CASSLAAGGPRNEQFF.

This clonotype was counted at least ten times. The J gene is TRBJ2-7, the V gene TRBV5-1; 8 bases match TRBD1. Per the germline V gene, CDR1 is SGHRS and CDR2 is YFSETQ. The ends lost 0 bases at V and 5 bases at J; junction bases unmatched: 7. This CDR3 is 15 amino acids long. Written as DNA, the CDR3 is TGCGCCAGCAGCTTGGTCACAGGGGGGAAGGACGAGCAGTACTTC. Translation: CASSLVTGGKDEQYF.

This clonotype came up many times. This chain connects TRBV5-6 to TRBJ2-3; TRBD2 aligns across 14 bases. The V gene's germline CDR1 is SGHDT and CDR2 YYEEEE. Germline trimming cut 3 bases from V and 6 bases from J; bases unmatched to any gene: 9. The CDR3 runs 17 residues. Here the CDR3 DNA reads TGTGCCAGCAGCTCCCCCGGACTAGCGGGAGGCGCCGATACGCAGTATTTT. Amino acid sequence: CASSSPGLAGGADTQYF.

Many counts were recorded for this clonotype. V usage is TRBV9 and J usage is TRBJ2-2, with D perhaps matching TRBD1 (5 bases). V shed 3 bases and J shed 5 bases, with 11 bases lying between them. Per germline, CDR1 SGDLS and CDR2 YYNGEE. This CDR3 comprises 14 residues. CDR3 region: CASSEGRRTGELFF. The CDR3 coding sequence is TGTGCCAGCAGCGAGGGGCGCAGGACCGGGGAGCTGTTTTTT.

This clonotype was observed at least ten times. The rearrangement links TRBV20-1 to TRBJ2-1, with D tentatively TRBD2 (5 bases). The CDR3 length is 14 residues. Deletions cut 3 bases from V and 4 bases from J, with 13 bases between. The germline gives CDR1 DFQATT, CDR2 SNEGSKA (reference sequence). CDR3 nucleotide sequence: TGCAGTGCTAGTGGTAGCGAATATTACAATGAGCAGTTCTTC. Its protein is CSASGSEYYNEQFF.

V usage is TRBV6-1 and J usage is TRBJ2-3, with 7 bases fitting TRBD1. J gave up 2 bases and V 4 bases, and 6 bases lay outside the gene matches. The CDR3 length is 15 residues. Per the germline V gene, CDR1 is MNHNS and CDR2 is SASEGT. The CDR3 region has the DNA TGTGCCAGCAGTGCGTTTACAGGGGACACAGATACGCAGTATTTT. This encodes CASSAFTGDTDTQYF.

This clonotype was seen at least ten times. The rearrangement uses TRBV25-1 and TRBJ1-1; D is undetermined. The CDR3 has 16 residues. Trimming removed 3 bases at V and 4 bases at J, with 18 bases between. Germline loops: CDR1 MGHDK, CDR2 SYGVNS. This CDR3 is CASSDRLGLPSTEAFF. Here the CDR3 DNA reads TGTGCCAGCAGTGATCGGTTGGGTTTACCGAGCACTGAAGCTTTCTTT.

This clonotype was recorded at least ten times. The rearrangement uses TRBV11-2 and TRBJ2-7; possibly TRBD1 for D (5 bases). Trimming pared 1 base from V and 3 bases from J, leaving 13 bases between. CDR1 is SGHAT and CDR2 is FQNNGV in the germline V gene. This CDR3 contains 15 residues. Here the CDR3 reads CASSLAQGKGYEQYF. CDR3 DNA: TGTGCCAGCAGCTTAGCCCAGGGTAAGGGCTACGAGCAGTACTTC.

This clonotype was picked up many times. The V call is TRBV5-1, the J call TRBJ2-1, with TRBD2 identical over 9 bases. The CDR3 consists of 14 residues. The V gene end was trimmed by 4 bases and the J gene end by 5 bases; junction bases not matched to a gene: 4. Germline V CDR1 and CDR2: SGHRS, YFSETQ. The chain's CDR3 is CASSPGTSNNEQFF. The CDR3, as DNA: TGCGCCAGCAGCCCAGGGACTAGCAACAATGAGCAGTTCTTC. Full variable domain (outside the CDR3, taken from reference TRBV5-1 and TRBJ2-1): KAGVTQTPRYLIKTRGQQVTLSCSPISGHRSVSWYQQTPGQGLQFLFEYFSETQRNKGNFPGRFSGRQFSNSRSEMNVSTLELGDSALYLCASSPGTSNNEQFFGPGTRLTVL.

This clonotype has a count of ten or more. CDR3 bases: TGCGCCAGCAGCTTGGGACGGACGGAAGATACGCAGTATTTT. This encodes CASSLGRTEDTQYF. The V gene is TRBV5-1, the J gene TRBJ2-3, with D unclear. CDR1 is SGHRS and CDR2 is YFSETQ in the germline V gene. The V end lost 0 bases, the J end lost 5 bases, and 10 bases lay between the germline ends. CDR3 length: 14 amino acids.

This clonotype has ten or more counts. The V call is TRBV7-9, the J call TRBJ2-1; the match to TRBD1 covers 7 bases. The CDR3 covers 16 residues. After removal of 3 bases from V and 2 bases from J, the junction contained 7 bases not matched to a gene. From germline, CDR1 is SEHNR and CDR2 FQNEAQ (reference sequence). The CDR3 DNA sequence: TGTGCCAGCAGCTTTGGAGGCACAGGGGCCTACAATGAGCAGTTCTTC. Translation: CASSFGGTGAYNEQFF.

V and J are TRBV4-2 and TRBJ1-6; tentative D call: TRBD1 (6 bases). The CDR3 is 14 residues long. Trimming left V 3 bases short and J 5 bases short, with 8 bases between. Germline values: CDR1 LGHNA, CDR2 YNFKEQ. CDR3 DNA sequence: TGTGCCAGCAGCCAGAGGACAGATAATTCACCCCTCCACTTT. Protein product: CASSQRTDNSPLHF.

This rearrangement joins TRBV4-1 to TRBJ2-3; 7 bases are a match to TRBD2. This CDR3 has 19 residues. With 0 bases clipped from V and 4 bases from J, the junction kept 16 bases outside the gene matches. The germline CDR1 and CDR2 sequences are MGHRA and YSYEKL. In nucleotides, the CDR3 is TGCGCCAGCAGCCAAGATAGTGGGACTGGGAGGGCCGGAGCAGATACGCAGTATTTT. Protein sequence: CASSQDSGTGRAGADTQYF.

This clonotype was counted at least ten times. This chain uses TRBV27 with TRBJ2-3; 9 nucleotides match TRBD1. The CDR3 runs 15 residues. Germline CDR1 MNHEY, CDR2 SMNVEV (reference sequence). Unmatched junction bases numbered 8, after V lost 5 bases and J lost 5 bases. The CDR3 coding sequence is TGTGCCAGCAGTGCCCCACAGGGGGCCGGAGATACGCAGTATTTT. Its translation: CASSAPQGAGDTQYF.

This clonotype was picked up many times. The chain employs TRBV5-1 and TRBJ2-3, with D unresolved. There are 13 residues in the CDR3. CDR1 SGHRS and CDR2 YFSETQ come from the germline V gene. V was trimmed by 0 bases and J by 3 bases, leaving 5 bases between them. Here the CDR3 DNA reads TGCGCCAGCAGCTTGGGGGATACAGATACGCAGTATTTT. It yields the protein CASSLGDTDTQYF.

As regards this clonotype: A much larger clone differs by one base, so this may be a read error. The J gene is TRBJ2-7, the V gene TRBV2; D might be TRBD2 (5 bases). The CDR3 loop spans 12 amino acids. The germline V gene has CDR1 SNHLY and CDR2 FYNNEI. V gave up 7 bases and J gave up 11 bases, with 18 bases separating them. The CDR3, as DNA: TGTGCCAGCAATGAGTCCCCCGACGGGAAGTACTTC. Its protein is CASNESPDGKYF. The whole variable domain, remainder taken from reference TRBV2 and TRBJ2-7, is EPEVTQTPSHQVTQMGQEVILRCVPISNHLYFYWYRQILGQKVEFLVSFYNNEISEKSEIFDDQFSVERPDGSNFTLKIRSTKLEDSAMYFCASNESPDGKYFGPGTRLTVT.

Ten or more counts support this clonotype. CDR3 nucleotide sequence: TGTGCCAGCTTCTCCAGGGACTCCAATGAGCAGTTCTTC. Its protein product is CASFSRDSNEQFF. V is TRBV28 and J is TRBJ2-1; weak D call: TRBD2 (6 bases). The CDR3 has 13 residues. V was trimmed by 8 bases and J by 6 bases, leaving 14 bases between them. The germline CDR1 and CDR2 sequences are MDHEN and SYDVKM.

This clonotype showed up just once. This chain links TRBV12-3 or TRBV12-4 with TRBJ2-5, with D perhaps TRBD1 or TRBD2 (6 bases each). CDR3 length: 13 amino acids. V dropped 8 bases and J dropped 5 bases, with 15 bases sitting between them. The CDR3 loop is CASVGGYTETQYF. The CDR3 nucleotides are TGTGCCAGCGTAGGGGGGTATACGGAGACCCAGTACTTC.

At least ten counts were recorded for this clonotype. V gene TRBV9 combines with J gene TRBJ2-1, with 12 bases aligning to TRBD2. From germline, CDR1 is SGDLS and CDR2 YYNGEE. After removal of 2 bases from V and 4 bases from J, the junction contained 1 base not matched to a gene. There are 15 residues in the CDR3. The chain's CDR3 is CASSVGTSGYNEQFF. The CDR3, as DNA: TGTGCCAGCAGCGTCGGGACTAGCGGGTACAATGAGCAGTTCTTC.

The table lists this clonotype with many counts. The chain has TRBV23-1 and TRBJ2-5; perhaps D is TRBD1 or TRBD2 (5 bases each). TRBV23-1 is sorted into the ORF group, with uncertain function. V was clipped by 0 bases and J by 3 bases, with 20 bases between them. This CDR3 contains 18 residues. The CDR3 DNA is TGCGCCAGCAGTCAATCGCCCGAGGAAAGGGGAGCGGAAGAGACCCAGTACTTC. This encodes CASSQSPEERGAEETQYF.

This clonotype was seen at least ten times. The V call is TRBV6-5, the J call TRBJ1-2, with D unresolved. CDR1 and CDR2 (germline): MNHEY, SVGAGI. Trimming shortened V by 2 bases and J by 5 bases, and 12 bases separated the two germline ends. This CDR3 spans 14 amino acids. Here the CDR3 DNA reads TGTGCCAGCAGTTACAGCGGGTCTGGATATGGCTACACCTTC. Translating gives CASSYSGSGYGYTF.

This clonotype was recorded many times. The CDR3: CASSQTGSAQETQYF. Written as DNA, the CDR3 is TGCGCCAGCAGCCAAACGGGGTCGGCTCAAGAGACCCAGTACTTC. The V gene is TRBV4-1, the J gene TRBJ2-5; D perhaps matches TRBD2 (5 bases). Germline V gene data show CDR1 as MGHRA and CDR2 as YSYEKL. V was cut by 2 bases and J by 2 bases, with 12 bases left in between. This CDR3 has 15 amino acids.

The chain is built from TRBV15 and TRBJ1-4; possibly TRBD1 for D (5 bases). CDR3 length: 17 amino acids. Germline values: CDR1 LNHNV, CDR2 YYDKDF (reference sequence). The V and J ends lost 3 bases and 5 bases respectively, with 19 bases between them. CDR3 amino acids: CATSRSGPGPRNEKLFF. CDR3 DNA sequence: TGTGCCACCAGCAGGAGTGGCCCAGGGCCCAGAAATGAAAAACTGTTTTTT.

This clonotype was seen at least ten times. The chain recombines TRBV20-1 with TRBJ2-7; D is tentatively TRBD1 or TRBD2 (5 bases each). CDR3 length: 13 residues. The germline V gene encodes CDR1 DFQATT and CDR2 SNEGSKA (reference sequence). The ends were cut back, 6 bases at V and 6 bases at J, with 18 bases in the middle. This CDR3 reads CSAGTPPGREQYF. CDR3 coding DNA: TGCAGTGCCGGGACCCCGCCAGGGCGCGAGCAGTACTTC.

This rearrangement joins TRBV18 to TRBJ2-1; D perhaps matches TRBD1 (5 bases). Germline V gives CDR1 KGHSH, CDR2 LQKENI. The CDR3 consists of 15 residues. The V and J ends lost 1 base and 6 bases respectively, with 13 bases between them. The CDR3 DNA sequence: TGTGCCAGCTCACCACGGGCAGGGTTGGGCAATGAGCAGTTCTTC. It translates to CASSPRAGLGNEQFF.

This clonotype was observed many times. The chain carries TRBV5-1 and TRBJ2-1; TRBD1 is a possible D gene (7 bases). Trimming removed 4 bases from V and 7 bases from J, with 15 bases in between. Per the germline V gene, CDR1 is SGHRS and CDR2 is YFSETQ. This CDR3 region has 14 residues. In DNA form, the CDR3 reads TGCGCCAGCAGCCAGGAGGGACAGACTAATGAGCAGTTCTTC. Amino acid sequence: CASSQEGQTNEQFF.

This clonotype occurred many times. The rearrangement uses TRBV30 and TRBJ2-7; either TRBD1 or TRBD2 may supply D (5 bases each). V lost 0 bases and J 2 bases, leaving 11 bases between the germline ends. The CDR3 contains 14 residues. CDR1 and CDR2 (germline): GTSNPN, SVGIG (reference sequence). The CDR3 spells CAWSVRGGTYEQYF. The CDR3 DNA is TGTGCCTGGAGTGTACGGGGCGGTACCTACGAGCAGTACTTC.

This clonotype appeared many times. This chain joins TRBV25-1 and TRBJ2-1; D is unresolved. The CDR3 sequence is 12 residues long. The germline V gene has CDR1 MGHDK and CDR2 SYGVNS. Trimming stripped 6 bases from V and 4 bases from J, with 7 bases between. CDR3 DNA sequence: TGTGCCAGCAGGGCCGGGTACAATGAGCAGTTCTTC. It is translated as CASRAGYNEQFF.

In its sample, this clonotype was seen many times. The chain has TRBV5-1 and TRBJ2-6; 7 bases line up with TRBD1. The trim removed 0 bases at V and 2 bases at J, leaving 5 bases unmatched. This CDR3 is built from 17 residues. Germline V CDR1 and CDR2: SGHRS, YFSETQ. The CDR3 DNA reads as TGCGCCAGCAGCTTGGCCCCAGGGGGTGCTGGGGCCAACGTCCTGACTTTC. Amino acids: CASSLAPGGAGANVLTF. Looking up the rest from reference TRBV5-1 and TRBJ2-6 gives the full variable domain: KAGVTQTPRYLIKTRGQQVTLSCSPISGHRSVSWYQQTPGQGLQFLFEYFSETQRNKGNFPGRFSGRQFSNSRSEMNVSTLELGDSALYLCASSLAPGGAGANVLTFGAGSRLTVL.